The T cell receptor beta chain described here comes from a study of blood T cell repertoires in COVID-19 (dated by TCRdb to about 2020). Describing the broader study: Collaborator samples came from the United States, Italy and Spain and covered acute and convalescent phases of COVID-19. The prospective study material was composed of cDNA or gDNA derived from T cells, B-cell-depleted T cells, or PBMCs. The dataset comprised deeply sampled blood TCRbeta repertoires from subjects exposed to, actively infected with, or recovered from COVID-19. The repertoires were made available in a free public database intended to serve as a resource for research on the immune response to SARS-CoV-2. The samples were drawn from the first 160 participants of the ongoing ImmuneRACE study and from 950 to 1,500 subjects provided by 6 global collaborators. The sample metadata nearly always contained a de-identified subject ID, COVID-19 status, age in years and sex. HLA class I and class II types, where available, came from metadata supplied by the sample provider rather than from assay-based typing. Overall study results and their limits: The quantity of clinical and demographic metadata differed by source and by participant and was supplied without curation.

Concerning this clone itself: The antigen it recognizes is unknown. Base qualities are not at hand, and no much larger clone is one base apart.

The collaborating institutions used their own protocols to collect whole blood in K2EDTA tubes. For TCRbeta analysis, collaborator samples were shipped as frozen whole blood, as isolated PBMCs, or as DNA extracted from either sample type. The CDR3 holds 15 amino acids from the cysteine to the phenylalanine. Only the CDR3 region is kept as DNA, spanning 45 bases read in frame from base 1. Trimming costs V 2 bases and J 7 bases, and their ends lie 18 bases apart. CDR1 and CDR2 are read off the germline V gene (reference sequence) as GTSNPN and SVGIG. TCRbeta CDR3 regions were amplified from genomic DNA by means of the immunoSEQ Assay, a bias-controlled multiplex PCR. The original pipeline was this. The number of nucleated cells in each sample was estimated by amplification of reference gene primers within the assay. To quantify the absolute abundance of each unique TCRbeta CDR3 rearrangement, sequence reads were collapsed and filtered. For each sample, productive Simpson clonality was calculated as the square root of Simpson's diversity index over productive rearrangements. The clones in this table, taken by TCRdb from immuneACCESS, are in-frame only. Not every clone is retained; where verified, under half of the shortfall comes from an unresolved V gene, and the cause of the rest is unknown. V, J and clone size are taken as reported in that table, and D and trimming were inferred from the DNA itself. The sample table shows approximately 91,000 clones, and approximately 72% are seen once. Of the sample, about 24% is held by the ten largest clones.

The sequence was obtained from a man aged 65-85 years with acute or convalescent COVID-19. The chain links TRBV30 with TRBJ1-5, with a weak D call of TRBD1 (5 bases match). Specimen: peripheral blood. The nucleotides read TGTGCCTGGAGTATCGGGGGAGGAACGGGACAGCCCCAGCATTTT. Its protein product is CAWSIGGGTGQPQHF.